The 2 T cell receptor beta chains reported below all come from one sample, sequenced in a study of identical twins. TCRdb redid the calling of the 5' RACE reads with MiXCR, one entry per CDR3 protein. The table records about 280,000 distinct CDR3 sequences, around 8.8% of them present only once. These data were likewise used in another study, on yellow fever vaccine responses in identical twins.

Sequencing used memory (CD45RO+) T cells sorted from blood. Receptors originate from a woman aged 18-29 years in good health.

This clonotype was counted many times. The rearrangement links TRBV5-1 to TRBJ1-1; 8 bases are shared with TRBD1. The germline gives CDR1 SGHRS, CDR2 YFSETQ. This CDR3 is 14 amino acids long. With 4 bases clipped from V and 1 base from J, the junction kept 3 bases outside the gene matches. The CDR3 region has the DNA TGCGCCAGCAGCGGGGGGACAGGGAACACTGAAGCTTTCTTT. It translates to CASSGGTGNTEAFF.

This clonotype was seen a few times. The chain links TRBV28 to TRBJ2-6, with no clear D. V was cut by 6 bases and J by 2 bases, with 8 bases left in between. Germline V lookup: CDR1 MDHEN, CDR2 SYDVKM. The CDR3 loop spans 14 amino acids. The CDR3 DNA reads as TGTGCCAGCAGCCGTGGCACTGGGGCCAACGTCCTGACTTTC. The encoded protein is CASSRGTGANVLTF.